The sequence of this T cell receptor (beta chain) was determined in a study of CD8+ T cells in alopecia areata. General observations from the study: Expanded CD8+ clones among the top 100, as well as scalp clonality, were significantly decreased by tofacitinib. Persistence of many expanded lesional clones was seen in scalp and blood during tofacitinib.

This clone was detected only a few times. Its target is not known. Treatment in this sample: oral pan-JAK inhibitor, 5-10 mg twice daily. The study team obtained lesional scalp punch biopsies and peripheral blood from alopecia areata patients. Once RNA had been extracted, it was reverse transcribed into cDNA to act as the sequencing template. Sequenced by immunoSEQ multiplex PCR; TCRdb stores in-frame clones only, minus some. The sample lists 200,000 to 250,000 clones; 50% to 60% were seen once. This TCR derives from a human donor with alopecia areata. This material consisted of CD4+ T cells sorted from blood, taken at week 4, from a patient treated with tofacitinib.

In DNA form, the CDR3 reads TGTGCCAGCGAGTTGGCAGATACGCAGTATTTT. As protein: CASELADTQYF. The chain links TRBV2 to TRBJ2-3, with unresolved D. With 8 bases removed from V and 4 bases from J, the gap between germline ends came to 7 bases. CDR1 and CDR2 (germline): SNHLY, FYNNEI. The length of the CDR3 is 11 residues. Drawing the rest from reference TRBV2 and TRBJ2-3, the complete variable domain is EPEVTQTPSHQVTQMGQEVILRCVPISNHLYFYWYRQILGQKVEFLVSFYNNEISEKSEIFDDQFSVERPDGSNFTLKIRSTKLEDSAMYFCASELADTQYFGPGTRLTVL.